This T cell receptor beta chain was identified in a study of beta chain features in type 1 diabetes (dated by TCRdb to the late 2010s). Study-level background: Mean age, gender distribution, total cell number and subset yield were not different between patients and healthy donors. A total of 90 million to 140 million sorted cells were examined across all samples, and RNA yield correlated strongly with the number of cells per subset. In the study, recently diagnosed type 1 diabetes patients and matched healthy donors were compared on the TCRB repertoires of their sorted circulating CD4+ T cell subsets. Naive and central memory subsets were obtained from all 30 or so donors, but regulatory and stem cell-like memory subsets were isolated from only 8 patients and roughly eight healthy donors.

Each donor gave one peripheral blood draw, averaging about 120 mL, which was collected into heparinised tubes. A BD FACSAria II was used to sort naive, central memory, regulatory and stem cell-like memory CD4+ T cells with a panel that included CD45RO, CCR7, CD25, CD127, CD95 and CD27. A purity above 95% was achieved for all sorted populations. PBMCs were separated immediately by Lymphoprep density gradient centrifugation and were stained directly, without being cultured. To minimize batch effects, samples were stained and sorted in pairs, one healthy donor with one patient per experiment. Turning to this clone: Its antigen is still unknown. Base qualities are not at hand, and no much larger clone is one base apart.

The entire amount of isolated RNA was reverse transcribed using the High Capacity cDNA Reverse Transcription Kit, so the sequenced TCRB transcripts were expressed ones. Deep immunoSEQ sequencing was applied to naive, central memory and regulatory T cell samples, giving an average of roughly 3.5 million total reads per sample. After sorted cells were lysed in RLT buffer, RNA was extracted with DNase-treated RNeasy Micro or Mini kits, with the choice depending on cell number. Each cell subset was processed on its own to prevent cross-contamination, while patient and healthy donor samples were processed together. The immunoSEQ multiplex PCR was used to amplify TCRB sequences from cDNA, generating 87-bp fragments that spanned the CDR3 region. The amplicons were sequenced using the Illumina HiSeq platform. As for how the authors treated the data: Synthetic template baselines were used to correct PCR bias computationally, reads within Hamming distance 2 were collapsed together, and singletons that could not be merged were discarded. Reads were aligned to IMGT to assign V, D and J genes, CDR3 length, and insertions or deletions at six rearrangement sites. Within each subset, clonotype counts were normalized to sorted cell number, after which true diversity and Gini coefficients were computed with the tcR R package. The overlap coefficient, calculated on TCRB nucleotide sequences, was used to measure repertoire sharing. The source is immuneACCESS, and TCRdb retained only in-frame sequences with V and J called. Part of the clones is not carried over; for the studies checked, unresolved V genes explain less than half of this, and the remainder is unexplained. V and J calls and clone size are copied from that table; D and trimming were computed from the DNA. The sample profile shows about 30,000 clones; approximately 51% of them were found once. Roughly 1.5% of the sample is held by the ten biggest clonotypes.

Study-wide conclusions, independent of this receptor: At VDJ recombination sites, patients with type 1 diabetes made fewer insertions and deleted more nucleotides, a pattern implying thymic rearrangement abnormalities. The naive, central memory and regulatory TCRB repertoires appeared to resemble one another more closely among patients than among healthy donors. PCR might favor shorter templates, but patient and control samples were amplified and corrected together, so any skew would affect both groups equally. Because cDNA was sequenced instead of genomic DNA, activated cells with high expression could be over-represented, although the groups did not differ in activation or CD3 levels. HLA sub-analyses involved small numbers of individuals, so any influence of HLA type on TCRB rearrangement remained unresolved. A moderate but significant shortening of TCRB CDR3 length was observed in type 1 diabetes patients in all four CD4+ subsets.

The clonotype comes from a woman aged 18-35 years with type 1 diabetes. The specimen sequenced was Tregs from blood. The cell subset or site label corresponds to: regulatory CD4+ T cells.

The CDR3 here reads CASSRDRGETQYF. The nucleotide sequence is given as TGTGCCAGCAGCCGGGACAGGGGAGAGACCCAGTACTTC. The chain links TRBV7-2 with TRBJ2-5, with 10 bases matching TRBD1. For this chain, trimming is 5 bases at the V end and 4 bases at the J end, and the number of junction bases without a gene match is 1. The CDR3 numbers 13 residues from cysteine through phenylalanine. Just the 39-base CDR3 DNA is kept, in frame starting at base 1. CDR1 and CDR2 are drawn from the germline V gene: SGHTA, FQGNSA.